The 4 T cell receptor beta chains below come from one sample, sequenced in a study of OX40 agonist ivuxolimab in advanced cancers. Repertoires were generated with immunoSEQ multiplex PCR, while TCRdb's copy carries only in-frame clones and drops some. The table shows about 65,000 clones, with about nine tenths occurring only once. Here the sequenced sample was CD4+ or CD8+ T cells sorted from blood, taken in a trial of the OX40 agonist ivuxolimab. All receptors come from an adult with an advanced solid tumor such as melanoma, head and neck, liver or kidney cancer.

The V call is TRBV11-2, the J call TRBJ2-1, with D possibly matching TRBD2 (7 bases). The CDR3 totals 15 residues. Trimming pared 6 bases from V and 7 bases from J, leaving 19 bases between. Germline V CDR1 and CDR2: SGHAT, FQNNGV. CDR3 in DNA: TGTGCCAGCAGAGTCGTAGGGGGGGCTGGAAATGAGCAGTTCTTC. It is translated as CASRVVGGAGNEQFF.

V gene TRBV5-4 combines with J gene TRBJ2-3, with 8 bases matching TRBD2. From germline, CDR1 is SGHNT and CDR2 YYREEE (reference sequence). V shed 3 bases and J 1 base; nucleotides not matched to a gene: 1. This CDR3 is 14 amino acids long. CDR3 loop: CASSSSGRTDTQYF. The CDR3, as DNA: TGTGCCAGCAGCTCTAGCGGGCGCACAGATACGCAGTATTTT.

This clone was detected only once. The V and J genes are TRBV10-3 and TRBJ1-2; TRBD1 aligns across 8 bases. V shed 6 bases and J 0 bases; nucleotides not matched to a gene: 3. Germline loops: CDR1 ENHRY, CDR2 SYGVKD. CDR3 size: 14 residues. DNA for the CDR3: TGTGCCATCAGCAGACAGGGGACTAACTATGGCTACACCTTC. It is translated as CAISRQGTNYGYTF.

The chain links TRBV13 to TRBJ1-2; no definite D call. The V end lost 3 bases, the J end lost 1 base, and 3 bases lay between the germline ends. The CDR3 covers 12 residues. Germline CDR1 reads PRHDT; CDR2 reads FYEKMQ (reference sequence). In DNA, the CDR3 is TGTGCCAGCAGCTTCTATAACTATGGCTACACCTTC. Translated: CASSFYNYGYTF.